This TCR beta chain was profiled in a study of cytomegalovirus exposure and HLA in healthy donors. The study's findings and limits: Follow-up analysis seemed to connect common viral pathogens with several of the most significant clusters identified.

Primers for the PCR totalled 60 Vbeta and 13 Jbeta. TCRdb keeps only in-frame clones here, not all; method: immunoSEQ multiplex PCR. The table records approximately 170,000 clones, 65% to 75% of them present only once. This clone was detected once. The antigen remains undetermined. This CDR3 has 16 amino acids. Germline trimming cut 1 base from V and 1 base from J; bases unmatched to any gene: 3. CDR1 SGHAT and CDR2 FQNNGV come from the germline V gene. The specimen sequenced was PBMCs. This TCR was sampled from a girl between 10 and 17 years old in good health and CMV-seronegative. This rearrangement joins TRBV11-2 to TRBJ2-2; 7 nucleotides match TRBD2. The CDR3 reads CASSLGSGGNTGELFF. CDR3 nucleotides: TGTGCCAGCAGCTTAGGTTCGGGAGGGAACACCGGGGAGCTGTTTTTT.